One sample yielded the 26 T cell receptor beta chains listed below, sequenced in a study of identical twins (dated by TCRdb to about 2016). Library method: 5' RACE. Sequencing was carried out with an Illumina HiSeq 2000. Using fastp trimming at Q25 and MiXCR clonotype assembly, TCRdb reanalyzed the public sequencing data and kept in-frame beta chains. Entries are consolidated by CDR3 protein sequence, retaining the most common genes and DNA. In this sample the table shows approximately 1.8 million distinct CDR3 sequences, roughly 35% of which occur a single time. The ten largest clones capture 0.27% of the sample. Sequenced: cord blood. The origin of the receptors is a newborn girl in good health.

This clonotype was seen a few times. V and J are TRBV6-6 and TRBJ1-4; 8 bases fit TRBD1. With V trimmed by 6 bases and J by 5 bases, 5 bases remained unmatched. The CDR3 loop spans 14 amino acids. CDR1 is MNHNY and CDR2 is SVGAGI in the germline V gene (reference sequence). The CDR3 loop is CASSTTGVNEKLFF. The CDR3 DNA sequence: TGTGCCAGCAGCACGACAGGGGTAAATGAAAAACTGTTTTTT.

The V gene is TRBV5-6, the J gene TRBJ1-2, with TRBD1 as a possible D gene (5 bases). The germline V gene encodes CDR1 SGHDT and CDR2 YYEEEE. The CDR3 covers 18 residues. Trimming removed 2 bases at V and 1 base at J, with 21 bases between. CDR3 protein: CASSFWGLAIMLNYGYTF. The CDR3 DNA is TGTGCCAGCAGCTTTTGGGGACTAGCGATAATGCTTAACTATGGCTACACCTTC. Drawing the rest from reference TRBV5-6 and TRBJ1-2, the complete variable domain is DAGVTQSPTHLIKTRGQQVTLRCSPKSGHDTVSWYQQALGQGPQFIFQYYEEEERQRGNFPDRFSGHQFPNYSSELNVNALLLGDSALYLCASSFWGLAIMLNYGYTFGSGTRLTVV.

This clonotype occurred a few times. The chain links TRBV20-1 to TRBJ2-7; no clear D. V lost 6 bases, J lost 1 base, and 16 bases lay in between. The CDR3 is 14 residues long. The germline gives CDR1 DFQATT, CDR2 SNEGSKA (reference sequence). The DNA for the CDR3 is TGCAGTGCCAATCGAGTACAGTTTTCCTACGAGCAGTACTTC. As protein: CSANRVQFSYEQYF.

The table lists this clonotype with a few counts. The V and J genes are TRBV19 and TRBJ1-2; D is possibly TRBD1 (6 bases). Germline loops: CDR1 LNHDA, CDR2 SQIVND (reference sequence). Trimming stripped 3 bases from V and 5 bases from J, with 13 bases between. This CDR3 is 14 amino acids long. CDR3 coding DNA: TGTGCCAGTAGTATTGCCCCCGGGACATATGGCTACACCTTC. It specifies CASSIAPGTYGYTF.

This clonotype appeared a few times. The rearrangement uses TRBV6-4 and TRBJ2-1, with D possibly matching TRBD1 (6 bases). CDR1 MRHNA and CDR2 SNTAGT come from the germline V gene. The CDR3 is 12 amino acids. With 8 bases removed from V and 8 bases from J, the gap between germline ends came to 13 bases. CDR3 sequence reads: CASRTVCDEQFF. The CDR3 DNA reads TGTGCCAGCCGGACAGTTTGTGATGAGCAGTTCTTC.

This clonotype showed up many times. The chain carries TRBV12-3 or TRBV12-4 and TRBJ2-7, with TRBD2 as a possible D gene (6 bases). The germline V and J ends were trimmed by 4 bases and 2 bases, with 12 bases remaining between them. This CDR3 spans 14 amino acids. The CDR3 sequence: CASSSRDSTYEQYF. CDR3 nucleotides: TGTGCCAGCAGTTCCCGGGACTCCACCTACGAGCAGTACTTC.

Many counts were recorded for this clonotype. The chain joins TRBV12-3 or TRBV12-4 to TRBJ1-6; 7 positions match TRBD1. This CDR3 spans 16 amino acids. V shed 4 bases, J shed 0 bases, and the junction held 3 bases outside the gene matches. CDR3 sequence (DNA): TGTGCCAGCAGTTCGACAGGGAACTCCTATAATTCACCCCTCCACTTT. This gives the protein CASSSTGNSYNSPLHF.

This clonotype was observed a few times. V is TRBV4-2 and J is TRBJ1-2; D perhaps matches TRBD1 (6 bases). V shed 0 bases and J shed 2 bases, with 10 bases lying between them. This CDR3 is built from 15 residues. Per the germline V gene, CDR1 is LGHNA and CDR2 is YNFKEQ. The DNA of the CDR3 is TGTGCCAGCAGCCAAGACGAAGGACAGAACTATGGCTACACCTTC. This gives the protein CASSQDEGQNYGYTF.

The chain joins TRBV20-1 to TRBJ2-2; D not resolved. CDR1 DFQATT and CDR2 SNEGSKA come from the germline V gene (reference sequence). The CDR3 totals 13 residues. The ends were cut back, 0 bases at V and 5 bases at J, with 7 bases in the middle. CDR3 loop: CSARDSQTGELFF. The CDR3 DNA reads TGCAGTGCTAGAGATTCCCAGACCGGGGAGCTGTTTTTT.

The chain has TRBV2 and TRBJ2-1, with a tentative D call TRBD2 (5 bases). The V gene lost 3 bases and the J gene lost 9 bases, with 12 bases spanning the gap. The CDR3 runs to 13 residues. In germline, CDR1 is SNHLY, CDR2 FYNNEI. CDR3 amino acids: CASSERLAGEQFF. For the CDR3, the DNA is TGTGCCAGCAGTGAGAGGCTAGCCGGTGAGCAGTTCTTC.

The V gene is TRBV19, the J gene TRBJ2-5; the D gene could be TRBD1 or TRBD2 (5 bases each). CDR1 is LNHDA, CDR2 SQIVND, per germline (reference sequence). With 3 bases removed from V and 5 bases from J, the gap between germline ends came to 10 bases. CDR3 length: 13 residues. CDR3 DNA: TGTGCCAGTAGTATTTGGGGGATCGAGACCCAGTACTTC. This codes for CASSIWGIETQYF.

This clonotype came up a few times. J is TRBJ2-7 and V is TRBV20-1; 7 nucleotides match TRBD2. The V gene end was trimmed by 3 bases and the J gene end by 1 base; junction bases not matched to a gene: 6. This CDR3 is 14 amino acids long. The germline CDR1 and CDR2 sequences are DFQATT and SNEGSKA (reference sequence). The CDR3 here is CSASHGTISYEQYF. In DNA, the CDR3 is TGCAGTGCTAGTCATGGGACTATATCCTACGAGCAGTACTTC.

This clonotype was detected a few times. The CDR3 spells CSASFLDGTQYF. For the CDR3, the DNA is TGCAGTGCTAGTTTTCTGGATGGGACCCAGTACTTC. The J gene is TRBJ2-5, the V gene TRBV20-1, with D unresolved. Trimming removed 3 bases at V and 7 bases at J, with 12 bases between. The germline gives CDR1 DFQATT, CDR2 SNEGSKA (reference sequence). This CDR3 has 12 amino acids.

In its sample, this clonotype was seen a few times. The rearrangement links TRBV10-3 to TRBJ1-2; D is ambiguous. The CDR3 runs 15 residues. Germline-derived CDR1 and CDR2 are ENHRY and SYGVKD. Trimming shortened V by 3 bases and J by 2 bases, and 13 bases separated the two germline ends. CDR3 loop: CAISDPGEDNYGYTF. CDR3 coding DNA: TGTGCCATCAGTGACCCCGGGGAGGACAACTATGGCTACACCTTC.

The chain joins TRBV28 to TRBJ2-7; D is uncertain. CDR1 and CDR2 from the germline V gene are MDHEN and SYDVKM. This CDR3 region has 13 residues. V dropped 6 bases and J dropped 6 bases, with 15 bases sitting between them. CDR3 residues: CASRSSAVVEQYF. In nucleotides, the CDR3 is TGTGCCAGCAGGTCATCCGCGGTAGTCGAGCAGTACTTC.

V usage is TRBV6-1 and J usage is TRBJ2-3, with D possibly TRBD1 on 6 matching bases. Germline lookup yields CDR1 MNHNS and CDR2 SASEGT. Trimming took off 8 bases at V and 3 bases at J, with 6 bases between the two ends. The CDR3 runs to 11 residues. CDR3 sequence (DNA): TGTGCCAGCGACAGGACAGATACGCAGTATTTT. It encodes CASDRTDTQYF.

This clonotype appeared a few times. The gene calls are TRBV5-1 and TRBJ2-5; TRBD1 matches at 9 bases. The DNA matches TRBJ2-7 better at its end, which makes the J call doubtful. The CDR3 is 15 amino acids. Per germline, CDR1 SGHRS and CDR2 YFSETQ. This CDR3 is CASSAGTGPPDEQYF. The CDR3 nucleotides are TGCGCCAGCAGCGCAGGGACAGGGCCCCCCGACGAGCAGTACTTC.

This clonotype was seen a few times. The chain recombines TRBV24-1 with TRBJ2-4; D not certain. The J call may be faulty, since TRBJ2-5 better matches the DNA end. The germline V gene encodes CDR1 KGHDR and CDR2 SFDVKD. The length of the CDR3 is 15 residues. CDR3 nucleotide sequence: TGTGCCACCAGTGATTTCCCGGAGAATAAAGAGACCCAGTACTTC. Residues: CATSDFPENKETQYF.

On this clonotype: One end of the junction fails to match germline, which may point to a read error. V and J are TRBV14 and TRBJ2-2, with D tentatively TRBD2 (6 bases). Germline assignment: CDR1 SGHDN and CDR2 FVKESK. The CDR3 runs to 16 residues. The CDR3 nucleotides are TGCGCCAGCAGCCAAGGGTTTAGCGGGAACACCGGGGAGCTGTTTTTT. Translation: CASSQGFSGNTGELFF.

CDR3 in amino acids: CASSPLGRWTQYF. DNA of the CDR3: TGTGCCAGCAGTCCTTTAGGGCGATGGACCCAGTACTTC. V gene TRBV6-5 combines with J gene TRBJ2-5; no firm D call. The germline V and J ends were trimmed by 5 bases and 7 bases, with 14 bases remaining between them. Per germline, CDR1 MNHEY and CDR2 SVGAGI. This CDR3 is 13 amino acids long.

The chain recombines TRBV27 with TRBJ2-2; D may be TRBD2 (6 bases). The germline gives CDR1 MNHEY, CDR2 SMNVEV (reference sequence). The length of the CDR3 is 16 residues. V lost 1 base and J lost 2, with 11 bases in between. The CDR3 nucleotides are TGTGCCAGCAGTTTATGGCAGGGAGGAAACACCGGGGAGCTGTTTTTT. Residues: CASSLWQGGNTGELFF.

This clonotype turned up a few times. The genes are TRBV7-8 and TRBJ2-1; 7 nucleotides agree with TRBD2. Germline trimming cut 5 bases from V and 7 bases from J; bases unmatched to any gene: 17. Germline CDR1 is SGHVS and CDR2 is FQNEAQ. The CDR3 consists of 17 residues. As DNA, the CDR3 is TGTGCCAGCAGCCTAAGACCCGGGACTACCTACTATAATGAGCAGTTCTTC. Amino acids: CASSLRPGTTYYNEQFF.

This clonotype appeared a few times. The V call is TRBV29-1, the J call TRBJ2-7; 9 nucleotides line up with TRBD1. V shed 6 bases and J 3 bases; nucleotides not matched to a gene: 6. CDR1 SQVTM and CDR2 ANQGSEA come from the germline V gene. This CDR3 has 13 residues. The CDR3 sequence is CSVIRDRDYEQYF. The CDR3 bases are TGCAGCGTCATCCGGGACAGGGACTACGAGCAGTACTTC.

This clonotype has more than one count but fewer than ten. The chain recombines TRBV7-9 with TRBJ1-1; perhaps TRBD1 as D (5 bases). V gave up 6 bases and J gave up 1 base, with 24 bases separating them. The CDR3 has 18 residues. Germline CDR1 is SEHNR and CDR2 is FQNEAQ (reference sequence). The CDR3 DNA reads TGTGCCAGCAGGCTTTTAGGGGCGGTTGGACTCCCGAACACTGAAGCTTTCTTT. Protein product: CASRLLGAVGLPNTEAFF.

V usage is TRBV5-1 and J usage is TRBJ1-2; TRBD1 matches 7 bases. The germline CDR1 and CDR2 sequences are SGHRS and YFSETQ. The V and J ends lost 2 bases and 6 bases, in that order; junction bases with no gene match: 4. The CDR3 is 13 amino acids. The CDR3 DNA is TGCGCCAGCAGCTTAAAGGGGGCGAATGGCTACACCTTC. Its translation: CASSLKGANGYTF.

As to this clonotype: Its ends do not fully match the called genes, so a read error is possible. This chain joins TRBV7-2 and TRBJ2-3, with TRBD2 matching over 15 bases. Germline values: CDR1 SGHTA, CDR2 FQGNSA. The CDR3 consists of 18 residues. CDR3 DNA sequence: TGTGCCAGCAGCGACCCGGGACTAGCGGGAGGTATCACAGATACGCACTATTTT. It specifies CASSDPGLAGGITDTHYF.